This entry lists 21 T cell receptor beta chains sequenced from one sample in a study of CD8+CD57+ T cells in acquired aplastic anemia. The TCR beta profiling, which covered VDJ combination and CDR3 sequence, was carried out using genomic DNA as the template. TCRdb fed the reads into MiXCR, producing one record per CDR3 protein. Of 30,000 to 40,000 distinct CDR3 sequences in the sample, more than 75% were seen once. The source material was sorted CD4+, CD8+, or CD8+CD57+ T cells (not recorded which) from PBMCs. The receptors originated from a human donor in good health, serving as a control.

This clonotype occurred many times. This chain links TRBV12-3 or TRBV12-4 with TRBJ2-2; 8 bases match TRBD2. After removal of 6 bases from V and 4 bases from J, the junction contained 7 bases not matched to a gene. This CDR3 is built from 15 residues. As DNA, the CDR3 is TGTGCCAGCAGCCCACGGGAGGGGGGCACCGGGGAGCTGTTTTTT. This translates into CASSPREGGTGELFF.

J is TRBJ1-2 and V is TRBV7-2, with D perhaps TRBD1 (6 bases). Trimming left V 3 bases short and J 8 bases short, with 16 bases between. CDR3 length: 14 residues. CDR1 is SGHTA, CDR2 FQGNSA, per germline. The CDR3 is CASSFQGSGVGYTF. The DNA for the CDR3 is TGTGCCAGCAGCTTTCAGGGTTCAGGGGTAGGCTACACCTTC.

The genes are TRBV25-1 and TRBJ1-5; 9 positions match TRBD1. CDR1 MGHDK and CDR2 SYGVNS come from the germline V gene. CDR3 length: 20 residues. V was clipped by 8 bases and J by 4 bases; unmatched bases: 24. The CDR3 here is CASLGGRRQGVGFDNQPQHF. For the CDR3, the DNA is TGTGCCAGCCTAGGGGGCCGGAGACAGGGGGTTGGGTTCGATAATCAGCCCCAGCATTTT.

The V and J genes are TRBV20-1 and TRBJ1-2, with TRBD1 as a possible D gene (5 bases). This CDR3 region has 13 residues. Germline V gene sequence: CDR1 DFQATT, CDR2 SNEGSKA (reference sequence). The germline V and J ends were trimmed by 6 bases and 2 bases, with 13 bases remaining between them. For the CDR3, the DNA is TGCAGTGCCAGGGAGGCAGAGAACTATGGCTACACCTTC. As protein: CSAREAENYGYTF.

This chain joins TRBV15 and TRBJ2-5; D is unclear. The germline V gene has CDR1 LNHNV and CDR2 YYDKDF (reference sequence). V shed 1 base and J shed 4 bases, with 4 bases lying between them. The CDR3 is 12 residues long. The CDR3 DNA follows: TGTGCCACCAGCAGAGGGGGAGAGACCCAGTACTTC. It is translated as CATSRGGETQYF.

The rearrangement links TRBV19 to TRBJ2-2; 11 bases are a match to TRBD1. Per the germline V gene, CDR1 is LNHDA and CDR2 is SQIVND (reference sequence). The CDR3 totals 16 residues. The V gene end was trimmed by 7 bases and the J gene end by 2 bases; junction bases not matched to a gene: 6. The CDR3 DNA reads TGTGCCAGTAAACGGGACAGGGGGTATAACACCGGGGAGCTGTTTTTT. This translates into CASKRDRGYNTGELFF.

Here the CDR3 reads CASLPSGGAGYRQYF. DNA for the CDR3: TGTGCCAGCCTTCCTAGCGGGGGGGCGGGGTATCGGCAGTACTTC. The rearrangement joins TRBV25-1 to TRBJ2-7, with 12 bases fitting TRBD2. Trimming at V came to 8 bases and at J to 9 bases, leaving 14 bases not matched to a gene. Germline CDR1 is MGHDK and CDR2 is SYGVNS. The CDR3 loop spans 15 amino acids.

The chain recombines TRBV20-1 with TRBJ1-6; possible D gene TRBD1, 6 bases. V lost 4 bases, J lost 7 bases, and 14 bases lay in between. CDR1 is DFQATT, CDR2 SNEGSKA, per germline (reference sequence). The CDR3 contains 14 residues. CDR3 DNA sequence: TGCAGTGCTATGGCAGGGACACCAAATTCACCCCTCCACTTT. As protein: CSAMAGTPNSPLHF.

The table lists this clonotype with a count of one. An end of the junction does not agree with germline; a read error may underlie this. The chain carries TRBV9 and TRBJ2-1; D is possibly TRBD2 (6 bases). This CDR3 spans 15 amino acids. Germline V gene sequence: CDR1 SGDLS, CDR2 YYNGEE. The CDR3 DNA follows: TGTGCCAGCAGCGTAATGGACATGGGGGGTCATGAGCAGCTCTTC. This encodes CASSVMDMGGHEQLF.

V and J are TRBV29-1 and TRBJ1-2, with no clear D. Germline V lookup: CDR1 SQVTM, CDR2 ANQGSEA. The germline V and J ends were trimmed by 4 bases and 2 bases, with 5 bases remaining between them. The CDR3 runs to 11 residues. The CDR3 loop is CSVVQNYGYTF. The CDR3 bases are TGCAGCGTTGTCCAGAACTATGGCTACACCTTC.

In its sample, this clonotype was seen once. This rearrangement joins TRBV7-2 to TRBJ2-5; tentatively, D is TRBD1 (5 bases). The CDR3 contains 13 residues. The V gene lost 5 bases and the J gene lost 11 bases, with 18 bases spanning the gap. Looked up from germline, CDR1 is SGHTA and CDR2 is FQGNSA. In DNA, the CDR3 is TGTGCCAGCAGCCCCAGGACAAAGGGAAGGCAGTACTTC. Protein product: CASSPRTKGRQYF.

This rearrangement joins TRBV7-9 to TRBJ1-2; D is ambiguous. From germline, CDR1 is SEHNR and CDR2 FQNEAQ (reference sequence). Trimming cost V 1 base and J 7 bases, with 10 bases left between them. This CDR3 region has 13 residues. CDR3 residues: CASSLESLVGYTF. The CDR3 DNA reads as TGTGCCAGCAGCTTAGAGTCCCTCGTTGGCTACACCTTC.

V usage is TRBV5-1 and J usage is TRBJ1-1; 10 nucleotides match TRBD1. V shed 1 base and J 5 bases; nucleotides not matched to a gene: 5. From germline, CDR1 is SGHRS and CDR2 YFSETQ. The CDR3 has 15 amino acids. The CDR3 sequence is CASSLLTGQGTEAFF. Here the CDR3 DNA reads TGCGCCAGCAGCTTGCTAACGGGACAGGGGACTGAAGCTTTCTTT.

The J gene is TRBJ1-2, the V gene TRBV4-3; TRBD1 aligns across 7 bases. CDR3 length: 16 amino acids. Trimming took 4 bases from V and 4 from J; bases not matched to a gene: 12. The V gene's germline CDR1 is LGHNA and CDR2 YSLEER. The CDR3 region has the DNA TGCGCCAGCAGCCTATATACCCAGGGGGTCCTCTATGGCTACACCTTC. It yields the protein CASSLYTQGVLYGYTF.

V is TRBV29-1 and J is TRBJ1-2; 8 bases match TRBD1. V lost 1 base and J lost 7; bases outside the gene matches: 5. Per germline, CDR1 SQVTM and CDR2 ANQGSEA. The CDR3 loop spans 13 amino acids. The CDR3, as DNA: TGCAGCGTTGAAGCCCGGACAGGGATTGGCTACACCTTC. As protein: CSVEARTGIGYTF.

This rearrangement joins TRBV7-6 to TRBJ1-6; 7 nucleotides match TRBD1. Germline V gene sequence: CDR1 SGHVS, CDR2 FNYEAQ. The CDR3 is 14 amino acids. The V and J ends lost 2 bases and 8 bases, in that order; junction bases with no gene match: 3. CDR3 coding DNA: TGTGCCAGCAGCTTAAAGGGGGCCTATTCACCCCTCCACTTT. This codes for CASSLKGAYSPLHF. The full variable domain, with the rest looked up from reference TRBV7-6 and TRBJ1-6, is GAGVSQSPRYKVTKRGQDVALRCDPISGHVSLYWYRQALGQGPEFLTYFNYEAQQDKSGLPNDRFSAERPEGSISTLTIQRTEQRDSAMYRCASSLKGAYSPLHFGNGTRLTVT.

This clonotype was counted a single time. The chain employs TRBV7-9 and TRBJ1-6; weak D call: TRBD1 (5 bases). V was clipped by 2 bases and J by 9 bases, with 14 bases between them. The CDR3 is made up of 15 amino acids. CDR1 and CDR2 (germline): SEHNR, FQNEAQ (reference sequence). The CDR3, as DNA: TGTGCCAGCAGCTTAATGGGGCGGGGGGTTTCACCCCTCCACTTT. This sequence encodes CASSLMGRGVSPLHF.

The chain uses TRBV2 and TRBJ2-5; the D is unclear. V gave up 3 bases and J gave up 3 bases, with 8 bases separating them. This CDR3 comprises 13 residues. Germline CDR1 reads SNHLY; CDR2 reads FYNNEI. CDR3 amino acids: CASSEGKEETQYF. The CDR3 DNA sequence: TGTGCCAGCAGTGAGGGCAAAGAAGAGACCCAGTACTTC.

This chain connects TRBV24-1 to TRBJ2-1; D gene ambiguous. Per the germline V gene, CDR1 is KGHDR and CDR2 is SFDVKD. Trimming took off 3 bases at V and 5 bases at J, with 10 bases between the two ends. The CDR3 consists of 14 residues. The CDR3 here is CATSDAGINNEQFF. The CDR3 DNA sequence: TGTGCCACCAGTGATGCAGGTATCAACAATGAGCAGTTCTTC.

The chain carries TRBV29-1 and TRBJ1-2, with a tentative D call TRBD1 (5 bases). V was shortened by 4 bases and J by 6 bases, with 6 bases between the two germline ends. The CDR3 totals 10 residues. Germline loops: CDR1 SQVTM, CDR2 ANQGSEA. CDR3 coding DNA: TGCAGCGTTGGCAGGGATGGCTACACCTTC. The encoded protein is CSVGRDGYTF.

This chain connects TRBV20-1 to TRBJ2-1; TRBD2 aligns across 15 bases. The CDR3 extends over 14 amino acids. The germline V gene has CDR1 DFQATT and CDR2 SNEGSKA (reference sequence). V shed 5 bases and J 4 bases; nucleotides not matched to a gene: 0. In DNA, the CDR3 is TGCAGTGCTGGGACTAGCGGGAGGTACAATGAGCAGTTCTTC. Amino acid sequence: CSAGTSGRYNEQFF.